This entry is about one T cell receptor (beta chain). Its antigen is undetermined. The sample comes from a study of shared clonotypes between healthy human individuals. Broader study findings: Rarefaction exposed incomplete sorted-subset sequencing despite large depth.

V shed 2 bases, J shed 7 bases, and the junction held 6 bases outside the gene matches. There are 15 residues in the CDR3. CDR1 is WNHNN and CDR2 is SYGVQD in the germline V gene (reference sequence). Sequencing used immunoSEQ multiplex PCR; TCRdb keeps in-frame clones, though not all of them. The sample holds 950,000 to 1,100,000 clones, approximately 72% seen once. The chain carries TRBV10-1 and TRBJ2-1; 9 nucleotides line up with TRBD1. The sequencing sample was made of memory CD4+ T cells sorted from blood. The subset is: CD45RA-negative fraction. This TCR was recovered from a man aged 18 to 35 in good health. This CDR3 is CASSEGFGQGNEQFF. CDR3 sequence (DNA): TGCGCCAGCAGTGAGGGTTTTGGACAGGGGAATGAGCAGTTCTTC.